Below, 23 T cell receptor beta chains from the same sample are listed, as sequenced in a study of cytomegalovirus exposure and HLA in healthy donors. PCR was performed using 60 Vbeta and 13 Jbeta primers. TCRdb keeps only in-frame clones here, not all; method: immunoSEQ multiplex PCR. The data hold 150,000 to 200,000 clones, with more than 65% observed a single time. The sequenced sample consisted of PBMCs. Receptor source: a male donor in good health and CMV-seronegative.

This clone showed up just a few times. This chain links TRBV7-9 with TRBJ1-1, with TRBD1 matching 9 bases. Trimming cost V 5 bases and J 11 bases; bases outside gene matches: 3. In germline, CDR1 is SEHNR, CDR2 FQNEAQ (reference sequence). This CDR3 is 11 amino acids long. The CDR3 protein is CASSRTGEAFF. The CDR3 DNA reads TGTGCCAGCAGCAGGACAGGGGAGGCTTTCTTT.

The genes are TRBV6-5 and TRBJ1-1; TRBD1 might be the D (6 bases). V lost 5 bases to trimming and J lost 1 base, with 11 bases between them. The V gene's germline CDR1 is MNHEY and CDR2 SVGAGI. This CDR3 comprises 14 residues. Here the CDR3 reads CASSPRTENTEAFF. The DNA of the CDR3 is TGTGCCAGCAGTCCTCGGACAGAGAACACTGAAGCTTTCTTT.

The V gene is TRBV28, the J gene TRBJ2-7, with 7 bases aligning to TRBD1. The CDR3 is 15 amino acids. The germline gives CDR1 MDHEN, CDR2 SYDVKM. The trim removed 6 bases at V and 1 base at J, leaving 9 bases unmatched. In DNA form, the CDR3 reads TGTGCCAGCAGCGTGGGACAGAGAAAATCCTACGAGCAGTACTTC. It is translated as CASSVGQRKSYEQYF.

The J gene is TRBJ2-6, the V gene TRBV10-3, with D maybe TRBD1 (6 bases). Germline CDR1 reads ENHRY; CDR2 reads SYGVKD. The V gene lost 4 bases and the J gene lost 2 bases, with 12 bases spanning the gap. CDR3 size: 16 residues. CDR3 in DNA: TGTGCCATCAGTGGGAGACAGGATACTGGGGCCAACGTCCTGACTTTC. This encodes CAISGRQDTGANVLTF.

This clone was recorded only once. Here the CDR3 reads CASRQTTSGKTGELFF. CDR3 bases: TGTGCCAGCAGACAAACAACTAGCGGGAAAACCGGGGAGCTGTTTTTT. V is TRBV7-9 and J is TRBJ2-2; 10 bases agree with TRBD2. The CDR3 has 16 amino acids. The trim removed 6 bases at V and 5 bases at J, leaving 9 bases unmatched. The germline V gene has CDR1 SEHNR and CDR2 FQNEAQ (reference sequence).

The sample holds one count of this clone. CDR3 protein: CASSEARSNYGYTF. CDR3 nucleotide sequence: TGTGCCAGCAGTGAAGCCAGATCTAACTATGGCTACACCTTC. This rearrangement joins TRBV2 to TRBJ1-2, with D unclear. The V end was cut by 0 bases, the J end by 0 bases, with 5 bases between. The CDR3 runs to 14 residues. From germline, CDR1 is SNHLY and CDR2 FYNNEI.

V gene TRBV6-5 combines with J gene TRBJ2-7, with D possibly being TRBD2 (5 bases). The CDR3 sequence is 15 residues long. Trimming took off 6 bases at V and 0 bases at J, with 15 bases between the two ends. Germline V gene lookup returns CDR1 MNHEY and CDR2 SVGAGI. The CDR3 DNA reads as TGTGCCAGCAGCCCGATTATAGGGAGCTCCTACGAGCAGTACTTC. Translating gives CASSPIIGSSYEQYF.

The J gene is TRBJ1-5, the V gene TRBV28, with TRBD1 matching over 8 bases. The CDR3 consists of 15 residues. V lost 5 bases, J lost 2 bases, and 5 bases stayed unmatched. Germline V lookup: CDR1 MDHEN, CDR2 SYDVKM. Here the CDR3 reads CASSTGGRGNQPQHF. In DNA form, the CDR3 reads TGTGCCAGCAGTACAGGGGGGCGAGGCAATCAGCCCCAGCATTTT.

The V call is TRBV28, the J call TRBJ1-2; D is possibly TRBD1 (5 bases). The CDR3 sequence is 14 residues long. Germline CDR1 MDHEN, CDR2 SYDVKM. V was pared by 4 bases and J by 8 bases, with 17 bases between. This chain's CDR3 is CASSSAGLGVGYTF. The CDR3 DNA follows: TGTGCCAGCAGTTCCGCGGGGTTAGGGGTCGGCTACACCTTC.

The gene calls are TRBV19 and TRBJ2-7; unclear D gene. The CDR3 consists of 14 residues. Germline V gene sequence: CDR1 LNHDA, CDR2 SQIVND (reference sequence). The ends were cut back, 4 bases at V and 2 bases at J, with 12 bases in the middle. CDR3 sequence (DNA): TGTGCCAGTAGTACCCCGGAGCTGCCCTACGAGCAGTACTTC. Amino acids: CASSTPELPYEQYF.

Only a few counts were recorded for this clone. Written as DNA, the CDR3 is TGTGCCAGCAGACCAGGGGGGAGCTATGGCTACACCTTC. Translated: CASRPGGSYGYTF. The chain employs TRBV2 and TRBJ1-2; 7 nucleotides agree with TRBD1. V lost 6 bases to trimming and J lost 4 bases; unmatched junction nucleotides: 5. CDR3 length: 13 residues. Germline CDR1 is SNHLY and CDR2 is FYNNEI.

The rearrangement joins TRBV11-2 to TRBJ1-1; D remains unclear. V was clipped by 5 bases and J by 6 bases, with 10 bases between them. The CDR3 runs to 12 residues. Germline V gene data show CDR1 as SGHAT and CDR2 as FQNNGV. CDR3 in DNA: TGTGCCAGCAGCACAAATACCCCTGAAGCTTTCTTT. It yields the protein CASSTNTPEAFF.

This clone was seen a handful of times. The genes are TRBV5-1 and TRBJ2-7; D gene ambiguous. Germline V CDR1 and CDR2: SGHRS, YFSETQ. The germline V and J ends were trimmed by 2 bases and 8 bases, with 11 bases remaining between them. CDR3 length: 12 residues. In DNA form, the CDR3 reads TGCGCCAGCAGCTTTGACGTGACAAAGCAGTACTTC. Translated: CASSFDVTKQYF.

The V gene is TRBV7-3, the J gene TRBJ2-1; 14 positions agree with TRBD2. V gave up 2 bases and J gave up 8 bases; unmatched junction bases: 5. Germline V CDR1 and CDR2: SGHTA, FQGTGA. The length of the CDR3 is 16 residues. The CDR3 is CASSLSGLAGGYEQFF. In DNA form, the CDR3 reads TGTGCCAGCAGCTTATCTGGACTAGCGGGAGGCTATGAGCAGTTCTTC.

The chain uses TRBV6-5 and TRBJ1-2; tentative D call: TRBD1 (6 bases). Germline-derived CDR1 and CDR2 are MNHEY and SVGAGI. Trimming cost V 0 bases and J 5 bases, with 13 bases left between them. The CDR3 spans 15 residues. CDR3 sequence reads: CASSYSAGATYGYTF. CDR3 bases: TGTGCCAGCAGTTACTCGGCAGGGGCAACGTATGGCTACACCTTC.

The J gene is TRBJ2-1, the V gene TRBV30; weak D call: TRBD2 (6 bases). This CDR3 region has 15 residues. Deletions cut 5 bases from V and 0 bases from J, with 14 bases between. CDR1 is GTSNPN, CDR2 SVGIG, per germline (reference sequence). In nucleotides, the CDR3 is TGTGCCTGGGCAAAAAGCGGGTTCTCCTACAATGAGCAGTTCTTC. This gives the protein CAWAKSGFSYNEQFF.

The rearrangement links TRBV6-6 to TRBJ1-3; maybe TRBD1 (5 bases). V shed 7 bases and J shed 4 bases, with 20 bases lying between them. The CDR3 loop spans 16 amino acids. Germline CDR1 is MNHNY and CDR2 is SVGAGI (reference sequence). CDR3 DNA: TGTGCCAGCACCCACAGGAGGGTTCAGTTCGGAAACACCATATATTTT. Encoded protein: CASTHRRVQFGNTIYF.

This clone has only a few counts. Compared with germline, one end of the junction differs, possibly owing to a read error. The V call is TRBV18, the J call TRBJ1-2; 9 nucleotides match TRBD1. The CDR3 totals 14 residues. Germline loops: CDR1 KGHSH, CDR2 LQKENI. CDR3 in amino acids: CASSPTGGVNGYTF. Here the CDR3 DNA reads TGTGCCAGCTCACCAACAGGGGGCGTTAATGGTTACACCTTC.

This clone was picked up a small number of times. This chain links TRBV5-6 with TRBJ1-1; D not resolved. V shed 0 bases and J shed 10 bases, with 10 bases lying between them. Germline V lookup: CDR1 SGHDT, CDR2 YYEEEE. The CDR3 consists of 12 residues. The DNA of the CDR3 is TGTGCCAGCAGCTTGGGGGCAGGAGGAGCTTTCTTT. It encodes CASSLGAGGAFF. Full variable domain (outside the CDR3, taken from reference TRBV5-6 and TRBJ1-1): DAGVTQSPTHLIKTRGQQVTLRCSPKSGHDTVSWYQQALGQGPQFIFQYYEEEERQRGNFPDRFSGHQFPNYSSELNVNALLLGDSALYLCASSLGAGGAFFGQGTRLTVV.

The chain couples TRBV7-6 to TRBJ2-5; 13 bases are a match to TRBD2. The assigned J gene may be wrong: the sequence end matches TRBJ2-7 better. Germline-derived CDR1 and CDR2 are SGHVS and FNYEAQ. The CDR3 has 19 amino acids. This chain's CDR3 is CASSLSPTSGRKPSYEQYF. The CDR3 nucleotides are TGTGCCAGCAGCCTTTCCCCGACTAGCGGGAGGAAGCCCTCCTACGAGCAGTACTTC.

The V and J genes are TRBV29-1 and TRBJ1-1, with a tentative D call TRBD1 (5 bases). Trimming took 5 bases from V and 6 from J, leaving 7 bases between them. CDR3 size: 10 residues. Per the germline V gene, CDR1 is SQVTM and CDR2 is ANQGSEA. The CDR3 sequence is CSVWGAEAFF. The CDR3 DNA reads as TGCAGCGTTTGGGGCGCTGAAGCTTTCTTT. Using reference TRBV29-1 and TRBJ1-1 for the parts outside the CDR3, the full variable domain is SAVISQKPSRDICQRGTSLTIQCQVDSQVTMMFWYRQQPGQSLTLIATANQGSEATYESGFVIDKFPISRPNLTFSTLTVSNMSPEDSSIYLCSVWGAEAFFGQGTRLTVV.

This clone was found once. V gene TRBV5-6 combines with J gene TRBJ2-1, with TRBD2 as a possible D gene (7 bases). Germline V CDR1 and CDR2: SGHDT, YYEEEE. CDR3 length: 17 amino acids. With 7 bases removed from V and 0 bases from J, the gap between germline ends came to 20 bases. The CDR3 is CASYTNRDYSSYNEQFF. The CDR3 bases are TGTGCCAGCTATACCAACAGGGACTATAGCTCCTACAATGAGCAGTTCTTC.

The chain combines TRBV20-1 with TRBJ2-1, with D possibly matching TRBD2 (6 bases). Per germline, CDR1 DFQATT and CDR2 SNEGSKA (reference sequence). The V end was cut by 3 bases, the J end by 9 bases, with 9 bases between. This CDR3 spans 11 amino acids. The CDR3 coding sequence is TGCAGTGCTAGGGAGGGTCCTGAGCAGTTCTTC. Residues: CSAREGPEQFF.